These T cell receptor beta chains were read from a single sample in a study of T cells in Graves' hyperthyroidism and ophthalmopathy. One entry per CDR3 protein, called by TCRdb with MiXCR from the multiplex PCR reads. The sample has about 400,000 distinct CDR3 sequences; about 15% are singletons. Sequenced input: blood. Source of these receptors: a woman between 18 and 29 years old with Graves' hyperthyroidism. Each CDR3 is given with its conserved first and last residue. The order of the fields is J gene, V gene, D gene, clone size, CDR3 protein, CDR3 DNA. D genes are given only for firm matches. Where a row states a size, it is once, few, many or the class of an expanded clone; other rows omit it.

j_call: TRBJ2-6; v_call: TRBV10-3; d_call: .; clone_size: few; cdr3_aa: CAISDLSGANVLTF; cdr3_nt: TGTGCCATCAGTGATCTCTCTGGGGCCAACGTCCTGACTTTC
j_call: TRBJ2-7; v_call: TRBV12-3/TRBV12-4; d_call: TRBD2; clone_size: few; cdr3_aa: CASSSRLAGAYEQYF; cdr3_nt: TGTGCCAGCAGTTCGAGACTAGCGGGAGCCTACGAGCAGTACTTC
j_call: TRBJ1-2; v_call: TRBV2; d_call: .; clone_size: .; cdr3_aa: CASSVVRAGYGCTF; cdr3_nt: TGTGCCAGCAGTGTTGTACGGGCGGGCTATGGCTGCACCTTC
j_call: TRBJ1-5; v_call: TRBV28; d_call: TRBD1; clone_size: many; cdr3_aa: CASVGQGVVVSNQPQHF; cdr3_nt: TGTGCCAGCGTAGGACAGGGTGTGGTTGTTAGCAATCAGCCCCAGCATTTT
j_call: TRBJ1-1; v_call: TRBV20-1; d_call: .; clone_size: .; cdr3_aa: CSARVVGTEAFF; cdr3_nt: TGCAGTGCTAGGGTCGTCGGCACTGAAGCTTTCTTT
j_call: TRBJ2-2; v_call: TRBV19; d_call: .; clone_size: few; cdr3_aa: CASSIRPGAPTGELFF; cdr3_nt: TGTGCCAGTAGTATAAGGCCAGGGGCACCCACCGGGGAGCTGTTTTTT
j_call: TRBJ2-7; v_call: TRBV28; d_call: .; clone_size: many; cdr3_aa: CASSPTKGGYSYEQYF; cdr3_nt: TGTGCCAGCAGTCCTACCAAAGGCGGTTACTCCTACGAGCAGTACTTC
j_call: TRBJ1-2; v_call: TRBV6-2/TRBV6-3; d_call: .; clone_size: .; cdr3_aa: CASTSYADRMFNYGYTF; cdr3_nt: TGTGCCAGCACCTCCTACGCCGACAGGATGTTTAACTATGGCTACACCTTC
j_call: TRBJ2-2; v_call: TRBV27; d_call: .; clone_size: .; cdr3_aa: CATRTGLTGELFF; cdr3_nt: TGTGCCACTAGAACTGGGCTCACCGGGGAGCTGTTTTTT
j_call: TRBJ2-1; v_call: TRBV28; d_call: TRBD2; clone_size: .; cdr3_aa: CASSPFTRGSSYNEQFF; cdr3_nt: TGTGCCAGCAGTCCCTTCACCCGCGGGAGCTCCTACAATGAGCAGTTCTTC
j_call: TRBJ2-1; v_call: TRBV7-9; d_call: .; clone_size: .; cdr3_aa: CASSLGGASLSYNEQFF; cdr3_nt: TGTGCCAGCAGCTTAGGGGGGGCTAGCTTGAGCTACAATGAGCAGTTCTTC
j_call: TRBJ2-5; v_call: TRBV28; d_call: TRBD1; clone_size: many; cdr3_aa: CASGQGASGTQYF; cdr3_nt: TGTGCCAGCGGACAGGGGGCATCTGGGACCCAGTACTTC
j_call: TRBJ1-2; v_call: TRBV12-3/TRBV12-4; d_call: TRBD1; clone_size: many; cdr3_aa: CASVKRRIRLFLGQAENRYGYTF; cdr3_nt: TGTGCCAGCGTCAAACGGAGAATACGTCTGTTTCTGGGACAGGCCGAAAACCGCTATGGCTACACCTTC
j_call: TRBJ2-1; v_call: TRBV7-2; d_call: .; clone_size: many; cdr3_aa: CASSGGGAIYNEQFF; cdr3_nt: TGTGCCAGCAGCGGGGGGGGGGCCATATACAATGAGCAGTTCTTC
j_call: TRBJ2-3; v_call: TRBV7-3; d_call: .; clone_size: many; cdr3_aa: CASSFAGQTDTQYF; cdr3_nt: TGTGCCAGCAGCTTCGCGGGACAAACAGATACGCAGTATTTT
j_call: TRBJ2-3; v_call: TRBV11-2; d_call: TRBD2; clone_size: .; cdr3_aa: CASSLVSSGSTDTQYF; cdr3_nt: TGTGCCAGCAGCTTAGTCTCTAGCGGGAGCACAGATACGCAGTATTTT
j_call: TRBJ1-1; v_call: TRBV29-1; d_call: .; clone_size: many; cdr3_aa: CSVDSQPGGQNTEAFF; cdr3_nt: TGCAGCGTTGACTCTCAACCCGGGGGCCAGAACACTGAAGCTTTCTTT
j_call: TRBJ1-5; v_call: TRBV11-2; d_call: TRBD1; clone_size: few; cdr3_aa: CASSSTGGVQPQHF; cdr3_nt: TGTGCCAGCAGCTCGACAGGGGGCGTTCAGCCCCAGCATTTT
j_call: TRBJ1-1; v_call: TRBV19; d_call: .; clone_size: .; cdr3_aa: CASSISPKGGTEAFF; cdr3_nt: TGTGCCAGTAGTATTTCCCCCAAGGGAGGCACTGAAGCTTTCTTT
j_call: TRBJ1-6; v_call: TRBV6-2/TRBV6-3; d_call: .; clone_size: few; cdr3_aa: CASSYSKGSRYNSPLHF; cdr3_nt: TGTGCCAGCAGTTACTCGAAAGGCAGCCGCTATAATTCACCCCTCCACTTT
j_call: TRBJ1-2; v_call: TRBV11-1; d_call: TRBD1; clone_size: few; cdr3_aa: CAGSFFPRTGRANYGYTF; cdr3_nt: TGTGCCGGCAGCTTTTTCCCCCGGACAGGAAGAGCTAACTATGGCTACACCTTC
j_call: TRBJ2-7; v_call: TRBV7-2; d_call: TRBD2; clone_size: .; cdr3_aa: CASSAGAGKLTYEQYF; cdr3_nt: TGTGCCAGCAGCGCTGGAGCGGGGAAATTAACCTACGAGCAGTACTTC
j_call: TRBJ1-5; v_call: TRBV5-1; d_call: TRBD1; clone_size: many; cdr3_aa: CASSTRPGGQPQHF; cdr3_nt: TGCGCCAGCAGCACCCGTCCAGGGGGACAGCCCCAGCATTTT
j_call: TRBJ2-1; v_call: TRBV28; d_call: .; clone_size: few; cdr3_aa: CASRNEGGNSYNEQFF; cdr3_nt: TGTGCCAGCAGAAATGAGGGGGGGAACTCCTACAATGAGCAGTTCTTC
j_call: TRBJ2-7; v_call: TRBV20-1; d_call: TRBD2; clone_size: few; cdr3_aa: CSARAALAGVEQYF; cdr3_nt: TGCAGTGCTAGAGCGGCGCTAGCGGGAGTCGAGCAGTACTTC
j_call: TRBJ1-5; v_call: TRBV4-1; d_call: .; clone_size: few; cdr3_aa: CASSRELGSNQPQHF; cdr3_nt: TGCGCCAGCAGCCGAGAATTGGGTAGCAATCAGCCCCAGCATTTT
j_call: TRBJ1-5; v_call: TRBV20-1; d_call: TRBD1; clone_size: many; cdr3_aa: CSAYRGSAGNQPQHF; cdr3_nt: TGCAGTGCTTACAGGGGGTCAGCCGGCAATCAGCCCCAGCATTTT
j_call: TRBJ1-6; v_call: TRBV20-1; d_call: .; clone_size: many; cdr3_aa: CSAIPSGVNSPLHF; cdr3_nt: TGCAGTGCGATACCCAGCGGGGTTAATTCACCCCTCCACTTT
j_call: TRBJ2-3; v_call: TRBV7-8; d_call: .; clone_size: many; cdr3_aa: CASSSLGPIISTDTQYF; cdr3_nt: TGTGCCAGCAGCTCCCTGGGCCCGATTATTAGCACAGATACGCAGTATTTT
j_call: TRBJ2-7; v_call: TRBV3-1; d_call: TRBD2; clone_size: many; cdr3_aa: CASSSPGTSLEEQYF; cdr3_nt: TGTGCCAGCAGCTCCCCCGGGACTAGCTTGGAAGAGCAGTACTTC
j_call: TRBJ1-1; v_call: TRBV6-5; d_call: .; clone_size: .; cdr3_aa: CASSRGIAAFF; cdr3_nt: TGTGCCAGCAGTCGCGGTATAGCAGCTTTCTTT
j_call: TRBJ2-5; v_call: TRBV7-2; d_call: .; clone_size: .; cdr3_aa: CASNSGGAQTETQYF; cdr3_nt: TGTGCCAGCAACTCGGGTGGGGCCCAGACAGAGACCCAGTACTTC
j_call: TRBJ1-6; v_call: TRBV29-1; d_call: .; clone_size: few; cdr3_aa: CSARQGTGSPLHF; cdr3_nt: TGCAGCGCCCGTCAGGGGACGGGTTCACCCCTCCACTTT
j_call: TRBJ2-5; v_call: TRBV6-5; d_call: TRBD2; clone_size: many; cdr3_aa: CASSYWRGGLGETQYF; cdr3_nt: TGTGCCAGCAGTTACTGGCGGGGGGGCCTAGGGGAGACCCAGTACTTC
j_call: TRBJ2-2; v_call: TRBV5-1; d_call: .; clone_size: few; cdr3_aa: CASSPEPLNTGELFF; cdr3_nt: TGCGCCAGCAGTCCGGAGCCCCTAAACACCGGGGAGCTGTTTTTT
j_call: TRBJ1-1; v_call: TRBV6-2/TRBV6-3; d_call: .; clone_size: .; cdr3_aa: CASTYNTEAFF; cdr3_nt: TGTGCCAGCACGTATAACACTGAAGCTTTCTTT
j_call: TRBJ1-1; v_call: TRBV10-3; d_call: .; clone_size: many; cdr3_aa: CAISEARDTEAFF; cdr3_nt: TGTGCCATCAGTGAGGCTAGGGACACTGAAGCTTTCTTT
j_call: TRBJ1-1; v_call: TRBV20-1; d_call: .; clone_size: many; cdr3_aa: CSARDRWGGATEAFF; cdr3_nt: TGCAGTGCTAGAGACCGCTGGGGAGGCGCCACTGAAGCTTTCTTT
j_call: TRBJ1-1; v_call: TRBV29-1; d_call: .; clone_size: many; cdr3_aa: CSVASALEAFF; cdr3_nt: TGCAGCGTTGCTTCCGCCCTCGAAGCTTTCTTT
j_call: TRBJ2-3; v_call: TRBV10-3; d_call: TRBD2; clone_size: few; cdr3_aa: CATSGTWSTDTQYF; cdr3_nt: TGTGCCACCAGCGGGACTTGGAGCACAGATACGCAGTATTTT
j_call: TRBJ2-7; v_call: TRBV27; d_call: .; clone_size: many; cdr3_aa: CASSLSVRNTYEQYF; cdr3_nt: TGTGCCAGCAGTTTATCTGTACGGAACACCTACGAGCAGTACTTC
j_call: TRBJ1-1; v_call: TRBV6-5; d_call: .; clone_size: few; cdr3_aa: CASSYQRSTEAFF; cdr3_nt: TGTGCCAGCAGTTACCAGAGGAGCACTGAAGCTTTCTTT
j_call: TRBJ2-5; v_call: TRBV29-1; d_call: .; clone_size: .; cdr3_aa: CSASAGQVLQYF; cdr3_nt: TGCAGCGCCAGCGCGGGCCAGGTTCTCCAGTACTTC
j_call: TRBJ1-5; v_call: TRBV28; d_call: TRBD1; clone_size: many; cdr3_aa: CASSLARRGQSGSSNQPQHF; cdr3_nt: TGTGCCAGCAGTTTGGCAAGGAGGGGGCAGAGTGGCTCTAGCAATCAGCCCCAGCATTTT
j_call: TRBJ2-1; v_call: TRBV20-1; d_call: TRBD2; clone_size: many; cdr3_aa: CSADVTSGSSYNEQFF; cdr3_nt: TGCAGTGCGGATGTAACTAGCGGGAGCTCCTACAATGAGCAGTTCTTC
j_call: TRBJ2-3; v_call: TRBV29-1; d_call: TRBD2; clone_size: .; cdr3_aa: CSVDTTGLAALIDTQYF; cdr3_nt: TGCAGCGTCGATACCACGGGACTAGCGGCTCTAATTGATACGCAGTATTTT
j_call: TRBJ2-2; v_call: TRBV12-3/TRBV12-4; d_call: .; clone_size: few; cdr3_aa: CASGLGPGELFF; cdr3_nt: TGTGCCAGCGGCCTAGGACCCGGGGAGCTGTTTTTT
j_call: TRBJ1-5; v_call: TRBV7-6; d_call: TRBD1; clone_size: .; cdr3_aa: CASSQRTGGDSNQPQHF; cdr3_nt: TGTGCCAGCAGCCAGCGAACAGGGGGGGATAGCAATCAGCCCCAGCATTTT
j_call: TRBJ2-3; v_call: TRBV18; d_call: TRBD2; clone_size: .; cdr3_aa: CASSLEGSGGFADTQYF; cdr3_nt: TGTGCCAGCTCTCTGGAAGGTAGCGGGGGATTCGCAGATACGCAGTATTTT
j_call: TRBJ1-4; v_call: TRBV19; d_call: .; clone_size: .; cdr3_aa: CASSIRRKNEKLFF; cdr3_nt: TGTGCCAGTAGTATTCGACGGAAGAATGAAAAACTGTTTTTT
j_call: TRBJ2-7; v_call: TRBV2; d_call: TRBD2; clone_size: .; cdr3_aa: CASIREALAGAYEQYF; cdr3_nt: TGTGCCAGCATTAGAGAGGCTCTAGCGGGGGCCTACGAGCAGTACTTC
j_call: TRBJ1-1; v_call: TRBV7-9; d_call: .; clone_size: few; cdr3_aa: CASSLDNARAAEAFF; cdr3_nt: TGTGCCAGCAGCTTAGATAATGCCAGGGCGGCTGAAGCTTTCTTT
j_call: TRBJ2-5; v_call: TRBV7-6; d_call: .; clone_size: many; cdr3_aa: CASSLNGNRVETQYF; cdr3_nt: TGTGCCAGCAGCTTAAATGGCAACCGTGTAGAGACCCAGTACTTC
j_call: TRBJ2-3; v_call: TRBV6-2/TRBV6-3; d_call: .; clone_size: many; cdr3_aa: CASTQRVDTQYF; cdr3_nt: TGTGCCAGCACACAGAGGGTAGATACGCAGTATTTT
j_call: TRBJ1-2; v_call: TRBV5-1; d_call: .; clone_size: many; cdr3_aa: CASSLGSANYGYTF; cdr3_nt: TGCGCCAGCAGTCTCGGGAGCGCTAACTATGGCTACACCTTC